This TCR beta chain derives from a study of T cell therapy after organ transplantation. Turning to this clone: The antigen is unknown.

Generated by immunoSEQ multiplex PCR, the TCRdb table keeps only in-frame clones and is missing some. The data show about 19,000 clones, around 80% seen once. Trimming took 5 bases from V and 1 from J, leaving 15 bases between them. Germline values: CDR1 MNHEY, CDR2 SMNVEV (reference sequence). The CDR3 spans 15 residues. Indicated time point: 4-8 weeks after completion of therapy. This chain uses TRBV27 with TRBJ2-7, with TRBD2 as a possible D gene (5 bases). This clonotype was sampled from a human patient who had received a solid organ transplant and had CMV disease. Some of these T cells may belong to the graft donor. The sample in question was CD8+ T cells from blood, obtained after autologous CMV-specific T cell therapy. CDR3 amino acids: CASSATGLASYEQYF. The CDR3 DNA reads TGTGCCAGCAGTGCCACCGGACTGGCTTCCTACGAGCAGTACTTC.